The clone carrying this T cell receptor (beta chain) is judged medium-sized (0.01 to 0.1%). Its antigen is currently unknown. With the read ending 3 residues before the CDR3 end, the germline J gene is used to fill in that end. This CDR3 is built from 12 residues. Trimming left V 4 bases short and J 0 bases short, with 4 bases between. Germline V gives CDR1 SGHRS, CDR2 YFSETQ. All CVID subjects were on immunoglobulin replacement for at least one year. Blood came from CVID subjects not ill and not taking immunomodulatory or immunosuppressive medication. This sample stems from a study of T cell clonality in common variable immunodeficiency. Study-wide points: CVID subjects showed higher TCRbeta clonality than healthy controls. Common variable immunodeficiency TCR beta sequences reportedly had fewer deletions and N-nucleotide insertions. Compared with controls, CVID subjects had fewer shared TCRbeta clones.

TCRdb's table, derived via immunoSEQ multiplex PCR, lists solely in-frame clones and lacks some. Sampling found under 20,000 clones, none seen once. The sequencing sample was made of peripheral blood mononuclear cells. The V call is TRBV5-1, the J call TRBJ1-1; D remains ambiguous. The receptor was derived from a human donor with common variable immunodeficiency. CDR3 protein: CASSTVNTEAFF. CDR3 bases read: TGCGCCAGCAGCACAGTGAACACTGAA.